The 21 T cell receptor beta chains reported below all come from one sample, sequenced in a study of blood T cell repertoires in COVID-19. Data came from immunoSEQ multiplex PCR; TCRdb stores just in-frame clones and leaves some out. The repertoire holds about 270,000 clones, with around 90% as singletons. The sequenced sample was PBMCs or T cells enriched from blood (not recorded which). These receptors were taken from a woman aged 25 to 39 who had recovered from COVID-19.

The chain is built from TRBV20-1 and TRBJ2-2, with D unclear. V was shortened by 6 bases and J by 8 bases, with 10 bases between the two germline ends. The CDR3 consists of 11 residues. The germline V gene has CDR1 DFQATT and CDR2 SNEGSKA (reference sequence). CDR3 in DNA: TGCAGTGCCATCGGTAGAGGGGAGCTGTTTTTT. Protein sequence: CSAIGRGELFF.

The chain has TRBV5-5 and TRBJ2-3; the match to TRBD2 covers 9 bases. The germline V gene encodes CDR1 SGHKS and CDR2 YYEKEE (reference sequence). CDR3 length: 13 residues. With 7 bases clipped from V and 5 bases from J, the junction kept 5 bases outside the gene matches. As DNA, the CDR3 is TGTGCCAGCGGGGGACTAGCAGGAGATACGCAGTATTTT. Translated: CASGGLAGDTQYF.

This clone was seen only once. The V and J genes are TRBV5-1 and TRBJ1-5; D is perhaps TRBD1 (5 bases). The CDR3 loop spans 14 amino acids. The germline V and J ends were trimmed by 4 bases and 7 bases, with 15 bases remaining between them. CDR1 SGHRS and CDR2 YFSETQ come from the germline V gene. CDR3 sequence (DNA): TGCGCCAGCAGCCCGGGGGGAGTGGGGCAGCCCCAGCATTTT. This encodes CASSPGGVGQPQHF.

The rearrangement joins TRBV7-9 to TRBJ1-1, with D perhaps TRBD1 (6 bases). This CDR3 region has 17 residues. CDR1 SEHNR and CDR2 FQNEAQ come from the germline V gene (reference sequence). V was trimmed by 5 bases and J by 1 base, leaving 20 bases between them. This CDR3 is CASSPLGRGIGNTEAFF. In nucleotides, the CDR3 is TGTGCCAGCAGCCCGTTGGGCAGGGGAATTGGGAACACTGAAGCTTTCTTT.

The V and J genes are TRBV5-1 and TRBJ2-3; D is perhaps TRBD1 (6 bases). V lost 4 bases to trimming and J lost 9 bases, with 21 bases between them. The CDR3 has 15 residues. Per the germline V gene, CDR1 is SGHRS and CDR2 is YFSETQ. Here the CDR3 DNA reads TGCGCCAGCAGCGGGGGCCTACTAGGAGGCCGCACGCAGTATTTT. As protein: CASSGGLLGGRTQYF.

The chain combines TRBV6-5 with TRBJ2-7; 9 positions match TRBD1. The CDR3 loop spans 16 amino acids. After removal of 0 bases from V and 0 bases from J, the junction contained 3 bases not matched to a gene. Germline CDR1 is MNHEY and CDR2 is SVGAGI. The CDR3 DNA reads TGTGCCAGCAGTTACTCAACGGGACAGGGCTCCTACGAGCAGTACTTC. This gives the protein CASSYSTGQGSYEQYF.

The chain joins TRBV21-1 to TRBJ1-4. TRBV21-1 counts as a pseudogene. The CDR3 runs to 17 residues. The CDR3 region has the DNA TGTGCCACCCCCTTTGAGAACGTAGAGGACTCTAATGAAAAACTGTTTTTT. Amino acids: CATPFENVEDSNEKLFF.

V and J are TRBV9 and TRBJ2-1; TRBD2 matches 10 bases. The trim removed 2 bases at V and 7 bases at J, leaving 9 bases unmatched. In germline, CDR1 is SGDLS, CDR2 YYNGEE. This CDR3 spans 16 amino acids. DNA of the CDR3: TGTGCCAGCAGCGTGGAGCGGGGGGGCTTGGGTAATGAGCAGTTCTTC. It codes for CASSVERGGLGNEQFF.

This CDR3 reads CASSQNGLPGGGYTF. The CDR3 bases are TGTGCCAGCAGCCAGAATGGGCTGCCCGGAGGAGGCTACACCTTC. The chain is built from TRBV3-1 (or the pseudogene TRBV3-2) and TRBJ1-2; D not resolved. Trimming cost V 3 bases and J 8 bases, with 19 bases left between them. This CDR3 is 15 amino acids long. From germline, CDR1 is LGHDT and CDR2 YNNKEL (reference sequence).

The genes are TRBV5-1 and TRBJ1-2; 8 positions agree with TRBD1. Germline values: CDR1 SGHRS, CDR2 YFSETQ. This CDR3 contains 15 residues. J gave up 5 bases and V 0 bases, and 6 bases lay outside the gene matches. The DNA of the CDR3 is TGCGCCAGCAGCTTGGAGGGACAGGCCAGATATGGCTACACCTTC. This encodes CASSLEGQARYGYTF. The complete variable domain, with remaining parts taken from reference TRBV5-1 and TRBJ1-2, reads KAGVTQTPRYLIKTRGQQVTLSCSPISGHRSVSWYQQTPGQGLQFLFEYFSETQRNKGNFPGRFSGRQFSNSRSEMNVSTLELGDSALYLCASSLEGQARYGYTFGSGTRLTVV.

The chain employs TRBV11-3 and TRBJ2-1; TRBD2 matches 9 bases. Trimming cost V 5 bases and J 3 bases; bases outside gene matches: 5. The CDR3 totals 15 residues. Per germline, CDR1 SGHNT and CDR2 YENEEA. CDR3 amino acids: CASSISGGLYNEQFF. The CDR3 DNA sequence: TGTGCCAGCAGCATTAGCGGGGGCCTCTACAATGAGCAGTTCTTC.

The chain recombines TRBV11-3 with TRBJ2-7, with TRBD2 as a possible D gene (6 bases). V lost 4 bases and J 6 bases, leaving 10 bases between the germline ends. CDR3 length: 12 amino acids. Looked up from germline, CDR1 is SGHNT and CDR2 is YENEEA. CDR3 in DNA: TGTGCCAGCAGCTACCGGACTACCGAGCAGTACTTC. Amino acids: CASSYRTTEQYF.

This chain joins TRBV7-2 and TRBJ1-5; D gene uncertain. Germline CDR1 and CDR2: SGHTA and FQGNSA. The CDR3 loop spans 15 amino acids. The V and J ends lost 2 bases and 1 base respectively, with 9 bases between them. The CDR3, as DNA: TGTGCCAGCAGCTTATCGACAAGAAGCAATCAGCCCCAGCATTTT. Protein product: CASSLSTRSNQPQHF.

The chain has TRBV4-1 and TRBJ2-7; 10 nucleotides line up with TRBD2. V gave up 2 bases and J gave up 5 bases; unmatched junction bases: 9. The germline V gene has CDR1 MGHRA and CDR2 YSYEKL. This CDR3 has 16 amino acids. CDR3 nucleotides: TGCGCCAGCAGCCAACGCGGAGCGGGGGGGCCCGACGAGCAGTACTTC. It yields the protein CASSQRGAGGPDEQYF.

The chain links TRBV9 to TRBJ2-3, with 16 positions matching TRBD2. The CDR3 runs to 21 residues. Germline CDR1 and CDR2: SGDLS and YYNGEE. Losses at the gene ends were 0 bases for V and 0 bases for J; bases not matched to a gene: 10. The CDR3: CASSVATGLAGGRLSTDTQYF. For the CDR3, the DNA is TGTGCCAGCAGCGTAGCCACGGGACTAGCGGGGGGGCGCCTTAGCACAGATACGCAGTATTTT.

This clone has a single count. In DNA form, the CDR3 reads TGTGCCAGCAATCCTTATGGACGGGGGACCTACGAGCAGTACTTC. It specifies CASNPYGRGTYEQYF. This chain links TRBV27 with TRBJ2-7; D is perhaps TRBD2 (6 bases). CDR1 and CDR2 (germline): MNHEY, SMNVEV (reference sequence). Trimming took 7 bases from V and 2 from J, leaving 18 bases between them. CDR3 length equals 15 residues.

This clone has a single count. The gene calls are TRBV18 and TRBJ2-7; 7 nucleotides line up with TRBD1. Germline lookup yields CDR1 KGHSH and CDR2 LQKENI. Trimming took 1 base from V and 6 from J; bases not matched to a gene: 3. The CDR3 covers 13 residues. CDR3 nucleotides: TGTGCCAGCTCACCACTTCGGGACAGCGAGCAGTACTTC. This translates into CASSPLRDSEQYF.

The chain uses TRBV5-4 and TRBJ1-2; D is ambiguous. With 9 bases removed from V and 0 bases from J, the gap between germline ends came to 21 bases. This CDR3 region has 16 residues. The germline gives CDR1 SGHNT, CDR2 YYREEE (reference sequence). The CDR3 bases are TGTGCCACGACCTTTGTTCCTGACACGCCTAACTATGGCTACACCTTC. Translation gives CATTFVPDTPNYGYTF.

The rearrangement uses TRBV9 and TRBJ1-2, with 8 bases identical to TRBD1. CDR1 SGDLS and CDR2 YYNGEE come from the germline V gene. V trimming: 0 bases; J trimming: 4 bases; junction bases outside the gene matches: 8. CDR3 length: 16 residues. The CDR3 region is CASSVAGGQEIYGYTF. CDR3 coding DNA: TGTGCCAGCAGCGTAGCTGGGGGACAGGAGATCTATGGCTACACCTTC.

The chain combines TRBV10-3 with TRBJ2-2; 11 bases agree with TRBD2. The CDR3 length is 18 residues. With 4 bases clipped from V and 5 bases from J, the junction kept 12 bases outside the gene matches. Germline CDR1 ENHRY, CDR2 SYGVKD. The CDR3 loop reads CAISGPSGRPSSTGELFF. CDR3 sequence (DNA): TGTGCCATCAGTGGACCTAGCGGGAGGCCTTCCTCTACCGGGGAGCTGTTTTTT.

The J gene is TRBJ1-4, the V gene TRBV9; unclear D gene. Germline-derived CDR1 and CDR2 are SGDLS and YYNGEE. V shed 0 bases and J shed 8 bases, with 14 bases lying between them. The CDR3 consists of 15 residues. The CDR3 bases are TGTGCCAGCAGCGTAGGAGCTACCGCGGGAGAAAAACTGTTTTTT. Encoded protein: CASSVGATAGEKLFF.